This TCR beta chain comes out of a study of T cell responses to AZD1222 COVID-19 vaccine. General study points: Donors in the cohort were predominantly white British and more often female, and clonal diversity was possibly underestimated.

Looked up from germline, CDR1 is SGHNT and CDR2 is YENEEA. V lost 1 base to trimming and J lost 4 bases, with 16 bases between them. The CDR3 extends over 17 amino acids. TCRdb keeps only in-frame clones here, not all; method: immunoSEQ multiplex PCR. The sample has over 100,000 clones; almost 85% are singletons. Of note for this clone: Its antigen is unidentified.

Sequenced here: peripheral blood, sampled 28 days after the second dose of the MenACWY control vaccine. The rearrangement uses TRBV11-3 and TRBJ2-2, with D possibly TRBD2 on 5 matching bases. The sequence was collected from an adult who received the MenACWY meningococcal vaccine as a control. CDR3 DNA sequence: TGTGCCAGCAGCTTAGGCTTGACCTTAGGGAGCACCGGGGAGCTGTTTTTT. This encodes CASSLGLTLGSTGELFF. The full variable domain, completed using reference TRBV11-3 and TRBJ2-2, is EAGVVQSPRYKIIEKKQPVAFWCNPISGHNTLYWYLQNLGQGPELLIRYENEEAVDDSQLPKDRFSAERLKGVDSTLKIQPAELGDSAVYLCASSLGLTLGSTGELFFGEGSRLTVL.